Listed here are 31 T cell receptor beta chains from one sample, sequenced in a study of early T cells in non-severe SARS-CoV-2 infection. One entry per CDR3 protein, called by TCRdb with MiXCR from the 5' RACE reads. The sample holds about 83,000 distinct CDR3 sequences, roughly 13% seen once. What was sequenced was whole blood. The receptors derive from an adult who was a healthcare worker with PCR-confirmed SARS-CoV-2 infection or an uninfected control (not recorded which).

Ten or more counts support this clonotype. The chain links TRBV7-9 to TRBJ1-1; D unclear. Trimming pared 1 base from V and 3 bases from J, leaving 6 bases between. Germline values: CDR1 SEHNR, CDR2 FQNEAQ (reference sequence). This CDR3 comprises 13 residues. The CDR3 loop is CASSLDGYTEAFF. In DNA, the CDR3 is TGTGCCAGCAGCTTAGACGGATACACTGAAGCTTTCTTT.

There are a few counts of this clonotype. The chain is built from TRBV19 and TRBJ1-5; no definite D call. V dropped 6 bases and J dropped 0 bases, with 9 bases sitting between them. The germline V gene encodes CDR1 LNHDA and CDR2 SQIVND (reference sequence). This CDR3 has 14 amino acids. The CDR3 sequence is CASSIIDSNQPQHF. Here the CDR3 DNA reads TGTGCCAGTAGCATAATAGATAGCAATCAGCCCCAGCATTTT.

This clonotype was detected a few times. CDR3 nucleotides: TGTGCCAGCAGTTACGCTTCGACAGCACTCCAAGAGACCCAGTACTTC. Amino acids: CASSYASTALQETQYF. The rearrangement links TRBV6-2 or TRBV6-3 to TRBJ2-5; D possibly corresponds to TRBD1 (5 bases). There are 16 residues in the CDR3. CDR1 is MNHEY and CDR2 is SVGEGT in the germline V gene. Between the trimmed V and J ends, which lost 2 bases and 1 base, there was a span of 14 bases.

This clonotype was picked up a small number of times. The CDR3 reads CSVDNGGPDEQFF. The CDR3 DNA sequence: TGCAGCGTTGACAATGGGGGGCCGGATGAGCAGTTCTTC. The chain joins TRBV29-1 to TRBJ2-1, with D perhaps TRBD1 or TRBD2 (6 bases each). V was clipped by 3 bases and J by 8 bases, with 14 bases between them. This CDR3 region has 13 residues. Germline V gene sequence: CDR1 SQVTM, CDR2 ANQGSEA.

This clonotype was picked up a small number of times. This sequence joins TRBV7-8 and TRBJ1-2; D perhaps matches TRBD1 (5 bases). CDR1 is SGHVS, CDR2 FQNEAQ, per germline. CDR3 size: 14 residues. V gave up 6 bases and J gave up 0 bases, with 11 bases separating them. This CDR3 reads CASRPTASNYGYTF. The CDR3 DNA is TGTGCCAGCAGACCGACAGCGTCTAACTATGGCTACACCTTC.

The rearrangement joins TRBV6-2 or TRBV6-3 to TRBJ2-5, with 8 bases lining up with TRBD2. From germline, CDR1 is MNHEY and CDR2 SVGEGT. V lost 6 bases and J lost 5; bases outside the gene matches: 8. CDR3 length equals 14 residues. Written as DNA, the CDR3 is TGTGCCAGCAGCCCTGGCGGGGGGCGGGAGACCCAGTACTTC. Encoded protein: CASSPGGGRETQYF.

This clonotype occurred a few times. The V gene is TRBV5-5, the J gene TRBJ2-5; TRBD1 is a possible D gene (6 bases). Trimming removed 0 bases at V and 5 bases at J, with 14 bases between. This CDR3 contains 15 residues. The germline CDR1 and CDR2 sequences are SGHKS and YYEKEE (reference sequence). The CDR3 nucleotides are TGTGCCAGCAGCTTGGTGGCTTCAGGGGAGGAGACCCAGTACTTC. It translates to CASSLVASGEETQYF.

The sample holds many counts of this clonotype. The chain couples TRBV11-2 to TRBJ2-3; 11 bases align to TRBD2. J lost 3 bases, V lost 5 bases, and 13 bases had no gene match. Per germline, CDR1 SGHAT and CDR2 FQNNGV. The CDR3 runs 18 residues. The CDR3 DNA is TGTGCCAGCAGCCCCGAACTACGGACTAGCGGGTTGACAGATACGCAGTATTTT. It translates to CASSPELRTSGLTDTQYF. The full variable domain, in which reference TRBV11-2 and TRBJ2-3 provide the parts outside the CDR3, is EAGVAQSPRYKIIEKRQSVAFWCNPISGHATLYWYQQILGQGPKLLIQFQNNGVVDDSQLPKDRFSAERLKGVDSTLKIQPAKLEDSAVYLCASSPELRTSGLTDTQYFGPGTRLTVL.

V and J are TRBV29-1 and TRBJ1-4, with D possibly matching TRBD1 (5 bases). V was trimmed by 3 bases and J by 1 base, leaving 6 bases between them. Germline V gives CDR1 SQVTM, CDR2 ANQGSEA. The CDR3 is made up of 13 amino acids. The CDR3 coding sequence is TGCAGCGTTGAGGGGGGAACTAATGAAAAACTGTTTTTT. This codes for CSVEGGTNEKLFF.

The table lists this clonotype with many counts. The chain carries TRBV15 and TRBJ2-1, with 8 bases matching TRBD1. The CDR3 spans 16 residues. V shed 1 base, J shed 5 bases, and the junction held 7 bases outside the gene matches. Germline CDR1 reads LNHNV; CDR2 reads YYDKDF (reference sequence). CDR3: CATSRGDRGFNNEQFF. The CDR3 DNA reads TGTGCCACCAGCAGAGGCGACAGGGGATTCAACAATGAGCAGTTCTTC.

This clonotype showed up many times. The rearrangement links TRBV12-3 or TRBV12-4 to TRBJ2-1, with 7 bases identical to TRBD1. V lost 3 bases and J lost 6; bases outside the gene matches: 8. The CDR3 has 15 residues. The DNA of the CDR3 is TGTGCCAGCAGTTTTAAGGGGGCGTGGGGCAATGAGCAGTTCTTC. As protein: CASSFKGAWGNEQFF.

This clonotype was seen at least ten times. V and J are TRBV3-1 and TRBJ2-7; no reliable D call. Germline V CDR1 and CDR2: LGHDT, YNNKEL (reference sequence). CDR3 length equals 16 residues. V was cut by 4 bases and J by 0 bases, with 16 bases left in between. In DNA form, the CDR3 reads TGTGCCAGCAGCCTCACCCGTAGGGTAAGCTCCTACGAGCAGTACTTC. As protein: CASSLTRRVSSYEQYF.

This clonotype was observed at least ten times. The chain employs TRBV12-5 and TRBJ1-4; TRBD1 agrees at 7 bases. J was trimmed by 3 bases and V by 4 bases; bases with no gene match: 5. Per germline, CDR1 LGHNT and CDR2 FRNRAP. This CDR3 has 15 residues. CDR3 DNA sequence: TGTGCTAGTGGTTCCTTCAGGGGGGCTAATGAAAAACTGTTTTTT. Its protein is CASGSFRGANEKLFF. The variable domain in full, completed from reference TRBV12-5 and TRBJ1-4, reads DARVTQTPRHKVTEMGQEVTMRCQPILGHNTVFWYRQTMMQGLELLAYFRNRAPLDDSGMPKDRFSAEMPDATLATLKIQPSEPRDSAVYFCASGSFRGANEKLFFGSGTQLSVL.

This chain uses TRBV18 with TRBJ2-3, with D perhaps being TRBD1 or TRBD2 (6 bases each). V lost 4 bases to trimming and J lost 2 bases, with 13 bases between them. The V gene's germline CDR1 is KGHSH and CDR2 LQKENI. This CDR3 contains 15 residues. The chain's CDR3 is CASSREGGPTDTQYF. Written as DNA, the CDR3 is TGTGCCAGCTCACGAGAGGGGGGCCCCACAGATACGCAGTATTTT.

This clonotype occurred many times. The chain employs TRBV6-4 and TRBJ1-3, with unresolved D. V dropped 6 bases and J dropped 2 bases, with 17 bases sitting between them. Germline loops: CDR1 MRHNA, CDR2 SNTAGT. The length of the CDR3 is 16 residues. The CDR3 DNA follows: TGTGCCAGCAGCCAGACCGCGGAAAGTGCTGGAAACACCATATATTTT. Its protein product is CASSQTAESAGNTIYF.

This clonotype occurred many times. This chain uses TRBV4-1 with TRBJ1-3, with TRBD1 identical over 8 bases. In germline, CDR1 is MGHRA, CDR2 YSYEKL. The CDR3 runs to 18 residues. Trimming cost V 1 base and J 2 bases; bases outside gene matches: 10. The CDR3 region has the DNA TGCGCCAGCAGCCAAGGACCCGGACAGGGAGGCGCTGGAAACACCATATATTTT. It encodes CASSQGPGQGGAGNTIYF.

In its sample, this clonotype was seen a few times. The V and J genes are TRBV20-1 and TRBJ1-6; TRBD1 agrees at 8 bases. V was pared by 6 bases and J by 7 bases, with 11 bases of the junction left unmatched. This CDR3 region has 15 residues. Germline assignment: CDR1 DFQATT and CDR2 SNEGSKA (reference sequence). The CDR3 here is CSARRRDRQNSPLHF. The CDR3, as DNA: TGCAGTGCCAGACGTAGGGACAGGCAAAATTCACCCCTCCACTTT.

This sequence joins TRBV14 and TRBJ1-4; no clear D. The CDR3 is 13 residues long. Trimming shortened V by 5 bases and J by 8 bases, and 12 bases separated the two germline ends. Per germline, CDR1 SGHDN and CDR2 FVKESK. This CDR3 is CASSGWTGEKLFF. In nucleotides, the CDR3 is TGTGCCAGCAGCGGATGGACGGGGGAAAAACTGTTTTTT. The entire variable domain, with the rest obtained from reference TRBV14 and TRBJ1-4, is as follows: EAGVTQFPSHSVIEKGQTVTLRCDPISGHDNLYWYRRVMGKEIKFLLHFVKESKQDESGMPNNRFLAERTGGTYSTLKVQPAELEDSGVYFCASSGWTGEKLFFGSGTQLSVL.

This clonotype has a handful of counts. This rearrangement joins TRBV18 to TRBJ2-5; 13 positions match TRBD2. CDR3 size: 18 residues. V lost 3 bases, J lost 2 bases, and 9 bases stayed unmatched. Germline lookup yields CDR1 KGHSH and CDR2 LQKENI. In DNA, the CDR3 is TGTGCCAGCTCACCGCCCCTAAGACTAGCGGGGGGACAAGAGACCCAGTACTTC. Protein sequence: CASSPPLRLAGGQETQYF.

This clonotype was detected a few times. The chain combines TRBV5-5 with TRBJ1-2; a weak D match, TRBD1 (5 bases). The V gene's germline CDR1 is SGHKS and CDR2 YYEKEE (reference sequence). The V end lost 2 bases, the J end lost 5 bases, and 22 bases lay between the germline ends. The CDR3 loop spans 17 amino acids. The CDR3 loop is CASSFGGSESLNYGYTF. The CDR3 DNA is TGTGCCAGCAGCTTTGGGGGATCCGAATCTCTCAATTATGGCTACACCTTC.

This clonotype was seen repeatedly, ten times or more. V is TRBV29-1 and J is TRBJ1-4, with TRBD1 matching over 7 bases. The CDR3 contains 12 residues. CDR1 and CDR2 (germline): SQVTM, ANQGSEA. With V trimmed by 7 bases and J by 11 bases, 10 bases remained unmatched. The CDR3 sequence: CSAGTGAEKLFF. Here the CDR3 DNA reads TGCAGCGCGGGAACAGGGGCGGAGAAACTGTTTTTT.

This clonotype occurred many times. V usage is TRBV29-1 and J usage is TRBJ2-4, with no clear D. V lost 4 bases to trimming and J lost 0 bases, with 7 bases between them. CDR1 is SQVTM, CDR2 ANQGSEA, per germline. The CDR3 consists of 13 residues. The CDR3 DNA follows: TGCAGCGTTGTAGACCTAGCCAAAAACATTCAGTACTTC. Its protein product is CSVVDLAKNIQYF.

This clonotype came up a few times. This chain's CDR3 is CASTKTVTETGESPLHF. For the CDR3, the DNA is TGTGCCAGCACCAAAACCGTCACCGAGACAGGTGAATCACCCCTCCACTTT. V gene TRBV6-2 or TRBV6-3 combines with J gene TRBJ1-6; TRBD1 is a possible D gene (6 bases). This CDR3 has 17 amino acids. Trimming cost V 7 bases and J 10 bases, with 26 bases left between them. From germline, CDR1 is MNHEY and CDR2 SVGEGT.

This chain uses TRBV30 with TRBJ2-7, with D perhaps matching TRBD1 (5 bases). From germline, CDR1 is GTSNPN and CDR2 SVGIG (reference sequence). The CDR3 is 14 residues long. V was trimmed by 4 bases and J by 2 bases, leaving 15 bases between them. Written as DNA, the CDR3 is TGTGCCTGGATGCACAGGCTGAGTCCCTACGAGCAGTACTTC. It translates to CAWMHRLSPYEQYF.

The rearrangement joins TRBV5-1 to TRBJ2-1, with D possibly being TRBD1 (5 bases). Germline V lookup: CDR1 SGHRS, CDR2 YFSETQ. The ends were cut back, 4 bases at V and 6 bases at J, with 23 bases in the middle. The CDR3 runs 17 residues. CDR3 sequence reads: CASSAGMDRSYSNEQFF. The CDR3 DNA is TGCGCCAGCAGCGCAGGGATGGACCGTTCTTACTCCAATGAGCAGTTCTTC.

This clonotype came up many times. The chain is built from TRBV6-2 or TRBV6-3 and TRBJ1-5; weak D call: TRBD1 (5 bases). CDR3 size: 17 residues. Trimming pared 2 bases from V and 1 base from J, leaving 15 bases between. Germline CDR1 MNHEY, CDR2 SVGEGT. The CDR3 reads CASSYRAGPGSNQPQHF. CDR3 DNA sequence: TGTGCCAGCAGTTACAGGGCAGGGCCGGGAAGCAATCAGCCCCAGCATTTT.

This clonotype was seen at least ten times. The chain uses TRBV6-6 and TRBJ1-5; D uncertain. CDR1 is MNHNY, CDR2 SVGAGI, per germline (reference sequence). CDR3 size: 17 residues. Trimming took 7 bases from V and 2 from J, leaving 21 bases between them. In nucleotides, the CDR3 is TGTGCCAGCACCCGGTCGCCGGGAGCCCGGGGCAATCAGCCCCAGCATTTT. It encodes CASTRSPGARGNQPQHF.

The rearrangement joins TRBV7-2 to TRBJ2-3; D perhaps matches TRBD2 (6 bases). The germline gives CDR1 SGHTA, CDR2 FQGNSA. Trimming removed 1 base at V and 6 bases at J, with 11 bases between. The CDR3 is made up of 14 amino acids. CDR3 loop: CASSLGGGVDTQYF. In nucleotides, the CDR3 is TGTGCCAGCAGCTTAGGTGGCGGGGTGGATACGCAGTATTTT.

The rearrangement uses TRBV11-2 and TRBJ1-4; 7 bases line up with TRBD1. Losses at the gene ends were 5 bases for V and 1 base for J; bases not matched to a gene: 4. The CDR3 has 15 residues. Germline CDR1 reads SGHAT; CDR2 reads FQNNGV. CDR3: CASSHHRGTNEKLFF. In DNA, the CDR3 is TGTGCCAGCAGCCACCACAGGGGAACTAATGAAAAACTGTTTTTT.

This clonotype has a count of ten or more. The V and J genes are TRBV7-2 and TRBJ2-5, with a tentative D call TRBD1 (5 bases). Trimming took off 3 bases at V and 2 bases at J, with 7 bases between the two ends. In germline, CDR1 is SGHTA, CDR2 FQGNSA. The CDR3 runs 13 residues. The CDR3 sequence is CASSLTEQETQYF. CDR3 sequence (DNA): TGTGCCAGCAGCTTGACAGAACAAGAGACCCAGTACTTC.

This clonotype was observed at least ten times. The chain couples TRBV19 to TRBJ1-3, with D unresolved. Germline V CDR1 and CDR2: LNHDA, SQIVND (reference sequence). V lost 6 bases and J 0 bases, leaving 15 bases between the germline ends. This CDR3 region has 16 residues. The CDR3 nucleotides are TGTGCCAGTAGAGAGGGCAGGACTAACTCTGGAAACACCATATATTTT. Protein sequence: CASREGRTNSGNTIYF.